This T cell receptor beta chain was sequenced in a study of T cell repertoires in cytomegalovirus infection. One entry per CDR3 protein results from TCRdb running MiXCR on the reads. The sample has some 400,000 distinct CDR3 sequences; approximately 30% are singletons. This CDR3 is 15 amino acids long. V shed 3 bases and J shed 8 bases, with 16 bases lying between them. This clonotype came up a few times. The chain couples TRBV12-3 or TRBV12-4 to TRBJ1-4; tentatively, D is TRBD1 (6 bases). The sequencing input was PBMCs. This TCR derives from a human donor in good health (CMV status not recorded). Some clones in this sample may be carry-over from other donors' samples. For the CDR3, the DNA is TGTGCCAGCAGTTTTTTCCCGGACAGCGACGAAAAACTGTTTTTT. Amino acids: CASSFFPDSDEKLFF.